The 28 T cell receptor beta chains listed next were all sequenced from one sample in a study of shared clonotypes between healthy human individuals (dated by TCRdb to the early 2020s). Receptor libraries were prepared by the immunoSEQ multiplex PCR assay. TCRdb holds this immuneACCESS table with in-frame rearrangements only. Some clones are missing; in checked studies, unresolved V genes explain under half, and the rest has no known cause. For this sample there are approximately 2.3 million clones; 85% to 95% appear just once. Of the sample, 0.3% to 0.4% is held by the ten largest clones. The sample was naive CD4+ T cells from PBMCs. This sample's cell subset or site label indicates: CD45RA+ positively selected. Every receptor here comes from a man aged 18 to 30 in good health. Some clones in this sample may be carry-over from other donors' samples.

Note on this clone: Other DNA sequences in the sample encode the same CDR3. This sequence joins TRBV7-2 and TRBJ2-7; 8 bases align to TRBD1. Unmatched junction bases numbered 4, after V lost 3 bases and J lost 0 bases. The CDR3 spans 15 residues. CDR1 is SGHTA and CDR2 is FQGNSA in the germline V gene. In DNA form, the CDR3 reads TGTGCCAGCAGCTTTCGGGACAGGAGCTCCTACGAGCAGTACTTC. Amino acid sequence: CASSFRDRSSYEQYF.

The V call is TRBV27, the J call TRBJ1-1; D gene unclear. The germline V gene encodes CDR1 MNHEY and CDR2 SMNVEV (reference sequence). The CDR3 is 13 residues long. The V end was cut by 8 bases, the J end by 8 bases, with 18 bases between. DNA of the CDR3: TGTGCCAGCCGCTCGACGGGGAAAGGGGAAGCTTTCTTT. Translating gives CASRSTGKGEAFF.

A word on this clone: Other DNA sequences in this specimen translate into the identical CDR3. V and J are TRBV5-1 and TRBJ2-6; no firm D call. This CDR3 is built from 15 residues. Germline-derived CDR1 and CDR2 are SGHRS and YFSETQ. Trimming left V 0 bases short and J 1 base short, with 5 bases between. CDR3 region: CASSLGRSGANVLTF. Written as DNA, the CDR3 is TGCGCCAGCAGCTTGGGGCGGTCTGGGGCCAACGTCCTGACTTTC.

The rearrangement links TRBV6-1 to TRBJ1-3; 7 bases map to TRBD1. The CDR3 is 17 amino acids. V shed 0 bases, J shed 3 bases, and the junction held 8 bases outside the gene matches. Germline values: CDR1 MNHNS, CDR2 SASEGT. In nucleotides, the CDR3 is TGTGCCAGCAGTGAAGCGCGGGCAGGGGGTCTTGGAAACACCATATATTTT. Protein: CASSEARAGGLGNTIYF.

This chain joins TRBV7-2 and TRBJ1-1, with D maybe TRBD1 (6 bases). This CDR3 is 15 amino acids long. Germline CDR1 and CDR2: SGHTA and FQGNSA. Trimming left V 4 bases short and J 2 bases short, with 14 bases between. CDR3 DNA: TGTGCCAGCAGCTCGAGGCGGACAGCCAACACTGAAGCTTTCTTT. This gives the protein CASSSRRTANTEAFF.

This sequence joins TRBV9 and TRBJ2-7; 8 bases are a match to TRBD1. V lost 0 bases and J lost 4; bases outside the gene matches: 3. This CDR3 spans 14 amino acids. Germline CDR1 and CDR2: SGDLS and YYNGEE. The CDR3 DNA sequence: TGTGCCAGCAGCGTAGGGACAGGGCTATACGAGCAGTACTTC. Its translation is CASSVGTGLYEQYF. Full variable domain (remainder filled in from reference TRBV9 and TRBJ2-7): DSGVTQTPKHLITATGQRVTLRCSPRSGDLSVYWYQQSLDQGLQFLIQYYNGEERAKGNILERFSAQQFPDLHSELNLSSLELGDSALYFCASSVGTGLYEQYFGPGTRLTVT.

The chain uses TRBV7-6 and TRBJ2-1, with 10 bases lining up with TRBD2. J lost 0 bases, V lost 1 base, and 6 bases had no gene match. The CDR3 has 18 amino acids. In germline, CDR1 is SGHVS, CDR2 FNYEAQ. CDR3: CASSLVSLAGVSYNEQFF. CDR3 coding DNA: TGTGCCAGCAGCTTAGTATCCCTAGCGGGAGTCTCCTACAATGAGCAGTTCTTC.

This clone has more than one count but fewer than ten. The chain couples TRBV6-5 to TRBJ1-5; no clear D gene. Germline CDR1 MNHEY, CDR2 SVGAGI. Trimming cost V 6 bases and J 4 bases, with 10 bases left between them. The CDR3 has 13 amino acids. This chain's CDR3 is CASSPGRNQPQHF. For the CDR3, the DNA is TGTGCCAGCAGCCCCGGTCGGAATCAGCCCCAGCATTTT.

The V and J genes are TRBV28 and TRBJ2-4; a possible D gene is TRBD1 (6 bases). This CDR3 has 16 amino acids. V was pared by 6 bases and J by 0 bases, with 15 bases between. Germline CDR1 is MDHEN and CDR2 is SYDVKM. DNA of the CDR3: TGTGCCAGCAGATCAACGACAGGCCTAGCCAAAAACATTCAGTACTTC. It specifies CASRSTTGLAKNIQYF. Full variable domain (missing parts from reference TRBV28 and TRBJ2-4): DVKVTQSSRYLVKRTGEKVFLECVQDMDHENMFWYRQDPGLGLRLIYFSYDVKMKEKGDIPEGYSVSREKKERFSLILESASTNQTSMYLCASRSTTGLAKNIQYFGAGTRLSVL.

This chain links TRBV11-2 with TRBJ1-1, with 9 bases aligning to TRBD1. Germline V gene lookup returns CDR1 SGHAT and CDR2 FQNNGV. The CDR3 length is 15 residues. The V gene end was trimmed by 0 bases and the J gene end by 5 bases; junction bases not matched to a gene: 4. In DNA, the CDR3 is TGTGCCAGCAGCTTAGAGACAGGGGGTTTTACTGAAGCTTTCTTT. Its protein product is CASSLETGGFTEAFF.

The chain joins TRBV7-2 to TRBJ2-3; TRBD2 matches at 9 bases. From germline, CDR1 is SGHTA and CDR2 FQGNSA. The V and J ends lost 2 bases and 0 bases, in that order; junction bases with no gene match: 6. The CDR3 length is 17 residues. CDR3 protein: CASSLLLAGTSTDTQYF. The CDR3 DNA follows: TGTGCCAGCAGCTTACTGCTAGCGGGAACTAGCACAGATACGCAGTATTTT.

The chain joins TRBV9 to TRBJ2-2; tentative D call: TRBD2 (6 bases). Per the germline V gene, CDR1 is SGDLS and CDR2 is YYNGEE. V was shortened by 0 bases and J by 5 bases, with 14 bases between the two germline ends. This CDR3 is 16 amino acids long. CDR3 region: CASSVEGGKNTGELFF. CDR3 bases: TGTGCCAGCAGCGTAGAGGGCGGGAAGAATACCGGGGAGCTGTTTTTT.

The J gene is TRBJ1-1, the V gene TRBV20-1; no firm D call. Trimming pared 1 base from V and 6 bases from J, leaving 6 bases between. The CDR3 has 11 residues. CDR1 and CDR2 from the germline V gene are DFQATT and SNEGSKA (reference sequence). The DNA of the CDR3 is TGCAGTGCTAGAGGGGTGGCTGAAGCTTTCTTT. Amino acids: CSARGVAEAFF.

The chain links TRBV6-1 to TRBJ2-7, with TRBD1 as a possible D gene (5 bases). Looked up from germline, CDR1 is MNHNS and CDR2 is SASEGT. The V end was cut by 9 bases, the J end by 2 bases, with 17 bases between. The CDR3 sequence is 14 residues long. The CDR3 sequence: CASRTIGVTYEQYF. DNA of the CDR3: TGTGCCAGTAGAACCATAGGGGTCACCTACGAGCAGTACTTC.

In the case of this clone: Distinct nucleotide sequences in the sample also encode this CDR3. V and J are TRBV7-9 and TRBJ1-5; D is possibly TRBD1 (5 bases). The V end was cut by 1 base, the J end by 4 bases, with 8 bases between. This CDR3 is 14 amino acids long. In germline, CDR1 is SEHNR, CDR2 FQNEAQ (reference sequence). CDR3 DNA sequence: TGTGCCAGCAGCTTAGGGCAGGGTAATCAGCCCCAGCATTTT. Amino acids: CASSLGQGNQPQHF.

This clone has just a few counts. This sequence joins TRBV19 and TRBJ2-1, with 7 bases that match TRBD1. The CDR3 has 16 amino acids. V shed 5 bases and J 0 bases; nucleotides not matched to a gene: 7. The germline V gene encodes CDR1 LNHDA and CDR2 SQIVND (reference sequence). The CDR3 DNA reads as TGTGCCAGTAGTGCCAGAGACAGGGACTCCTACAATGAGCAGTTCTTC. It translates to CASSARDRDSYNEQFF.

A note on this clone: The identical CDR3 is also encoded by other nucleotide sequences in the sample. The rearrangement uses TRBV7-3 and TRBJ1-1; 8 nucleotides agree with TRBD1. V was pared by 5 bases and J by 4 bases, with 3 bases of the junction left unmatched. In germline, CDR1 is SGHTA, CDR2 FQGTGA. The CDR3 loop spans 13 amino acids. The CDR3 nucleotides are TGTGCCAGCAGCCCAACAGGGGGCACTGAAGCTTTCTTT. Translating it yields CASSPTGGTEAFF.

The CDR3 reads CASSIGQGALAQHF. The CDR3 bases are TGTGCCAGTAGTATCGGGCAGGGGGCCCTCGCCCAGCATTTT. The V and J genes are TRBV19 and TRBJ1-5; TRBD1 agrees at 8 bases. Unmatched junction bases numbered 9, after V lost 3 bases and J lost 11 bases. Germline CDR1 LNHDA, CDR2 SQIVND (reference sequence). CDR3 length: 14 amino acids.

The rearrangement joins TRBV27 to TRBJ2-3, with D unresolved. Trimming removed 7 bases from V and 0 bases from J, with 14 bases in between. Per the germline V gene, CDR1 is MNHEY and CDR2 is SMNVEV (reference sequence). The length of the CDR3 is 15 residues. DNA of the CDR3: TGTGCCAGCAAAAAGGGTTTACGGAGCACAGATACGCAGTATTTT. This sequence encodes CASKKGLRSTDTQYF.

The chain is built from TRBV6-5 and TRBJ2-1, with 9 bases fitting TRBD2. The CDR3 contains 15 residues. Trimming cost V 6 bases and J 4 bases; bases outside gene matches: 7. Germline CDR1 is MNHEY and CDR2 is SVGAGI. DNA for the CDR3: TGTGCCAGCAGAGACCGAGCGGGAGGATACAATGAGCAGTTCTTC. Its translation: CASRDRAGGYNEQFF.

The CDR3 DNA reads as TGCAGCGCTGCTAAGGGACAGGGGAACACTGAAGCTTTCTTT. This gives the protein CSAAKGQGNTEAFF. The V and J genes are TRBV29-1 and TRBJ1-1, with 9 bases identical to TRBD1. CDR1 SQVTM and CDR2 ANQGSEA come from the germline V gene. The CDR3 totals 14 residues. The junction had 7 bases not matched to a gene; V was cut back by 7 bases and J by 1 base.

The gene calls are TRBV29-1 and TRBJ2-1; TRBD1 aligns across 10 bases. CDR1 and CDR2 (germline): SQVTM, ANQGSEA. CDR3 length: 12 amino acids. The CDR3 DNA sequence: TGCAGTCTCAAGGGACAGGGGTTTGAGCAGTTCTTC. Its protein is CSLKGQGFEQFF.

Concerning this clone itself: This specimen includes other DNA sequences encoding the same CDR3. This chain connects TRBV9 to TRBJ1-2; D is uncertain. The CDR3 runs to 14 residues. Trimming removed 0 bases at V and 4 bases at J, with 10 bases between. CDR1 and CDR2 (germline): SGDLS, YYNGEE. The CDR3 bases are TGTGCCAGCAGCGTAGGTGGGGAAGGCTATGGCTACACCTTC. This encodes CASSVGGEGYGYTF.

The chain joins TRBV10-2 to TRBJ2-7, with 10 bases aligning to TRBD1. The CDR3 length is 15 residues. Germline CDR1 is WSHSY and CDR2 is SAAADI. The V and J ends lost 10 bases and 5 bases, in that order; junction bases with no gene match: 14. CDR3 region: CATTIRQGATHEQYF. CDR3 sequence (DNA): TGCGCCACGACGATTAGACAGGGGGCCACCCACGAGCAGTACTTC.

V gene TRBV28 combines with J gene TRBJ1-2; D not certain. V lost 5 bases, J lost 1 base, and 8 bases lay in between. Germline V gives CDR1 MDHEN, CDR2 SYDVKM. This CDR3 is built from 13 residues. This CDR3 reads CASSPQFNYGYTF. The CDR3 DNA reads TGTGCCAGCAGTCCTCAGTTTAACTATGGCTACACCTTC.

V is TRBV7-2 and J is TRBJ2-6; D call uncertain. Per the germline V gene, CDR1 is SGHTA and CDR2 is FQGNSA. The CDR3 sequence is 19 residues long. Between the trimmed V and J ends, which lost 0 bases and 0 bases, there was a span of 15 bases. The CDR3 here is CASSLARSPTGSGANVLTF. Here the CDR3 DNA reads TGTGCCAGCAGCTTAGCTCGAAGCCCCACGGGCTCTGGGGCCAACGTCCTGACTTTC.

The J gene is TRBJ1-2, the V gene TRBV29-1; 8 bases are shared with TRBD1. Germline lookup yields CDR1 SQVTM and CDR2 ANQGSEA. Trimming at V came to 4 bases and at J to 8 bases, leaving 21 bases not matched to a gene. The CDR3 has 17 amino acids. CDR3 nucleotide sequence: TGCAGCGTTGGCGTCTCATCAGGGGGCGCAGGGTTGGGAGGCTACACCTTC. Translated, it gives CSVGVSSGGAGLGGYTF.

The sample holds a few counts of this clone. This chain joins TRBV2 and TRBJ1-1; D not certain. The CDR3 runs 13 residues. V was clipped by 7 bases and J by 1 base, with 10 bases between them. Germline V gene sequence: CDR1 SNHLY, CDR2 FYNNEI. The CDR3 is CASIRRANTEAFF. The CDR3 DNA reads as TGTGCCAGCATACGACGCGCGAACACTGAAGCTTTCTTT.